The table lists the clone carrying this T cell receptor (beta chain) with a few counts. Its specificity is not known. From germline, CDR1 is SGHTA and CDR2 FQGNSA. The V and J ends lost 0 bases and 3 bases, in that order; junction bases with no gene match: 7. The CDR3 is 17 amino acids. Each CDR3 protein is one row after TCRdb ran MiXCR on the 5' RACE reads. The data contain 500,000 to 650,000 distinct CDR3 sequences, about 12% of them seen just once; the ten biggest clones take up about 16%. The data are from a study of T cells after yellow fever vaccination. Findings and limits, study-wide: Post-booster reappearance was seen for most primary-vaccination clones (about 96% CD4, 85% to 90% CD8). Abundant bulk-population clonotypes could contaminate the FACS-sorted repertoires.

The TCR sequence derives from a man younger than 40 who received the YFV17D yellow fever vaccine. The chain couples TRBV7-2 to TRBJ2-7; 11 nucleotides line up with TRBD2. The starting material was PBMCs, obtained on the day of the yellow fever booster vaccination. The CDR3 is CASSLAITSGSGYEQYF. In DNA, the CDR3 is TGTGCCAGCAGCTTAGCGATCACTAGCGGGAGTGGCTACGAGCAGTACTTC.